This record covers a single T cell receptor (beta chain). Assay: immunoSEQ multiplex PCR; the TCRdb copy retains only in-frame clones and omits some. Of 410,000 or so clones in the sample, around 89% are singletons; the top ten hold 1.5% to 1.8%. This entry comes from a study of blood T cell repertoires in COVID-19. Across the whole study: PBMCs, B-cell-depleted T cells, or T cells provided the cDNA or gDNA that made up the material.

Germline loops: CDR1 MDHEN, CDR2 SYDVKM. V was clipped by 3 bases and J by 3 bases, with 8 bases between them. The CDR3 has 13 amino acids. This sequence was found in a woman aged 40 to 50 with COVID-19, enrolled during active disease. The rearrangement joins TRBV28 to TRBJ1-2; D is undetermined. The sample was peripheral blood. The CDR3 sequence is CASSFLPDYGYTF. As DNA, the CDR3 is TGTGCCAGCAGTTTCCTCCCGGACTATGGCTACACCTTC.